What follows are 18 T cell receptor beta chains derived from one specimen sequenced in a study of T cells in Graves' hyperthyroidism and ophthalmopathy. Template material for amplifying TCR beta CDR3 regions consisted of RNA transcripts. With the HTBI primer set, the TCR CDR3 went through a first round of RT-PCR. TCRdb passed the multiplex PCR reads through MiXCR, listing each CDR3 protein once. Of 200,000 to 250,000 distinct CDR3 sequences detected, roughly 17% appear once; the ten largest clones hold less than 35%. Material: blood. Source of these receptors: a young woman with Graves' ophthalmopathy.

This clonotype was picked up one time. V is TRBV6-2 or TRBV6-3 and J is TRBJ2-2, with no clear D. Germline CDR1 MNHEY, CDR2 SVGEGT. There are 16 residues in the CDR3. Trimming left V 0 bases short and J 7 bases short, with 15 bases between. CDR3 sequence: CASSYSRLSQNGELFF. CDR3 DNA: TGTGCCAGCAGTTACTCGAGGTTATCGCAGAACGGGGAGCTGTTTTTT.

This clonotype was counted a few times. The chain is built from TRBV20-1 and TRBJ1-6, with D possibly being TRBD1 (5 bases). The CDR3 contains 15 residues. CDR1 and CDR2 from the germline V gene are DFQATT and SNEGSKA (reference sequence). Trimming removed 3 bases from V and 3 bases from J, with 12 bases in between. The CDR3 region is CSARDRDFYNSPLHF. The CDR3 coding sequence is TGCAGTGCTAGGGACCGGGACTTCTATAATTCACCCCTCCACTTT.

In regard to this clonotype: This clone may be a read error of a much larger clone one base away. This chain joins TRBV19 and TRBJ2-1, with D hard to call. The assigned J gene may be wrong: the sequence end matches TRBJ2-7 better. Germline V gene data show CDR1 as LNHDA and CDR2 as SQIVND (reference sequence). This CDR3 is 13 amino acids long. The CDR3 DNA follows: TGTGCCAGTAGTTCCGAGGCTTACAATGAGCAGTACTTC. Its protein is CASSSEAYNEQYF.

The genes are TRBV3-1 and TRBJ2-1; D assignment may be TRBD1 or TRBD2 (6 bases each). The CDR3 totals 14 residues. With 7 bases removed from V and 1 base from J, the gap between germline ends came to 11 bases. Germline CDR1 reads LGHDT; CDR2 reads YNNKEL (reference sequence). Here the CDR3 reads CASKGGSSYNEQFF. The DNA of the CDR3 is TGTGCCAGCAAGGGGGGCTCGTCCTACAATGAGCAGTTCTTC.

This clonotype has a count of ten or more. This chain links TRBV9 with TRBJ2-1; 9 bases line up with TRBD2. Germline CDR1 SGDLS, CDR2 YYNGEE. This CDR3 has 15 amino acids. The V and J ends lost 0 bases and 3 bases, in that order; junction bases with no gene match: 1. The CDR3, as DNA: TGTGCCAGCAGCGTAGAACTAGCGGGCTACAATGAGCAGTTCTTC. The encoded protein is CASSVELAGYNEQFF.

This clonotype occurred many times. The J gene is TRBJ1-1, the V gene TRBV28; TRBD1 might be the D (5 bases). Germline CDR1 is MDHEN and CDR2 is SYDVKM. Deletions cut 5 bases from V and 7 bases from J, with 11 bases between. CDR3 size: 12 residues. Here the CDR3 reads CASSRGGLEAFF. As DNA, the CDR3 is TGTGCCAGCAGTCGGGGGGGACTTGAAGCTTTCTTT.

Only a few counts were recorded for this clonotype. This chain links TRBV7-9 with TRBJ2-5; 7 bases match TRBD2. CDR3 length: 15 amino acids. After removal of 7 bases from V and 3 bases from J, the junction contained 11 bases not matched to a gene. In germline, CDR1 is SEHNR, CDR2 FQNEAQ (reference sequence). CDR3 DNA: TGTGCCAGCAAGGGGTTCGAGGGAGGGAAAGAGACCCAGTACTTC. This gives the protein CASKGFEGGKETQYF. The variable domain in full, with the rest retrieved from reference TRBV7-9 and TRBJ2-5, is DTGVSQNPRHKITKRGQNVTFRCDPISEHNRLYWYRQTLGQGPEFLTYFQNEAQLEKSRLLSDRFSAERPKGSFSTLEIQRTEQGDSAMYLCASKGFEGGKETQYFGPGTRLLVL.

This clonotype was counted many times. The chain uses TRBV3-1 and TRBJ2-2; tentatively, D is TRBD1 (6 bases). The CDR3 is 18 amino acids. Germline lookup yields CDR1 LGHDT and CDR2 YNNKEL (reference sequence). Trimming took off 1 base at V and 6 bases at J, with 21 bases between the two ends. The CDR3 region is CASSQALRVQGSSGELFF. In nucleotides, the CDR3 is TGTGCCAGCAGCCAAGCTCTGAGAGTACAGGGCAGCTCCGGGGAGCTGTTTTTT.

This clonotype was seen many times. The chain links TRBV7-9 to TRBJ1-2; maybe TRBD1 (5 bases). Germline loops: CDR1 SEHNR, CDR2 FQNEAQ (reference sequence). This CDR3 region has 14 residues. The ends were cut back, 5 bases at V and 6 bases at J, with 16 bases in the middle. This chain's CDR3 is CASSRWTQGDGYTF. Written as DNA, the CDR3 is TGTGCCAGCAGCCGGTGGACGCAGGGCGATGGCTACACCTTC.

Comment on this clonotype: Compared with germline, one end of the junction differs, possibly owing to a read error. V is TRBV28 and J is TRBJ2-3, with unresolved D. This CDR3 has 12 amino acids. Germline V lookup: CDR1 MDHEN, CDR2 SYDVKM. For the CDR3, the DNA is TGTGCCAGCAGCCTCCCCACAGATACGCAGTGTTTT. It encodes CASSLPTDTQCF. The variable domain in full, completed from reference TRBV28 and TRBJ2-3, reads DVKVTQSSRYLVKRTGEKVFLECVQDMDHENMFWYRQDPGLGLRLIYFSYDVKMKEKGDIPEGYSVSREKKERFSLILESASTNQTSMYLCASSLPTDTQCFGPGTRLTVL.

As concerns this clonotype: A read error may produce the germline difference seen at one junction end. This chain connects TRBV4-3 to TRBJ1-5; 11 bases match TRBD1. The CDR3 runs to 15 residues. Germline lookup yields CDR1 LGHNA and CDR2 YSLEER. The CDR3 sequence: CASNQGQGANQPQHF. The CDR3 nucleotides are TGCGCCAGCAACCAAGGACAGGGGGCGAATCAGCCCCAGCATTTT.

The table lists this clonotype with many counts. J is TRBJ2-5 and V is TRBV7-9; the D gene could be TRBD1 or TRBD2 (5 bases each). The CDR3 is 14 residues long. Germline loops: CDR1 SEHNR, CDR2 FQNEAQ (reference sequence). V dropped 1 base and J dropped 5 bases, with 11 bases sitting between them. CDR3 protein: CASSLESGRETQYF. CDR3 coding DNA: TGTGCCAGCAGCTTAGAATCGGGGCGGGAGACCCAGTACTTC.

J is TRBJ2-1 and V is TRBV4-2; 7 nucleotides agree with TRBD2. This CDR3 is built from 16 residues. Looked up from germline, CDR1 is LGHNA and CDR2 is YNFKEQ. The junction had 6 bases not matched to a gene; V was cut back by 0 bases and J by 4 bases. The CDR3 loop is CASSQDGLAEYNEQFF. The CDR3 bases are TGTGCCAGCAGCCAAGATGGTCTAGCGGAGTACAATGAGCAGTTCTTC.

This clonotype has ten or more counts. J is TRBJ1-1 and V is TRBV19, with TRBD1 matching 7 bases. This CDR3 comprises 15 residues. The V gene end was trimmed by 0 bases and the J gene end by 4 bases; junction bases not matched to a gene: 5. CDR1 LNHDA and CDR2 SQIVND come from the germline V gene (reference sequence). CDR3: CASSIEDRDGTEAFF. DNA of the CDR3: TGTGCCAGTAGTATAGAAGACAGGGATGGCACTGAAGCTTTCTTT.

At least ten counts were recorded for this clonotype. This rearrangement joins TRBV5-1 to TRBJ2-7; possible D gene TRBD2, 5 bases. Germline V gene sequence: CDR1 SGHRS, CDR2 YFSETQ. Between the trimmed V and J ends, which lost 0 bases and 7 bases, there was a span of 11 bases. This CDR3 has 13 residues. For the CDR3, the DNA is TGCGCCAGCAGCTTGGGACTTCCGGGGGAGCAGTACTTC. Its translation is CASSLGLPGEQYF.

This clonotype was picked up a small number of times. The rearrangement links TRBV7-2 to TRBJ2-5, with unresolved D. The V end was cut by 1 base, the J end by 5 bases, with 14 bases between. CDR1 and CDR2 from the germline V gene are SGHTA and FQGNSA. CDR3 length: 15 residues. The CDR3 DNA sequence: TGTGCCAGCAGCTTAGGGTTTGGCCATTTGGAGACCCAGTACTTC. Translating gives CASSLGFGHLETQYF.

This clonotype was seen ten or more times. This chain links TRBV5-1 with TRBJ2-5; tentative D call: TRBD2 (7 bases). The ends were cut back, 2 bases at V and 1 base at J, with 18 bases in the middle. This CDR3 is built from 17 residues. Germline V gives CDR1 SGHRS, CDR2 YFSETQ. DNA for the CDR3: TGCGCCAGCAGCTTTGGGGGGGGGGCTACGATCCAAGAGACCCAGTACTTC. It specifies CASSFGGGATIQETQYF.

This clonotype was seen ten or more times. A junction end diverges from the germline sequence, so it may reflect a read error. In DNA, the CDR3 is TGCAGTGCTAGAGACGGGCGAAGGGGATACGAACAGTACTTC. Its protein is CSARDGRRGYEQYF. The rearrangement joins TRBV20-1 to TRBJ2-7, with D perhaps TRBD1 (5 bases). The germline gives CDR1 DFQATT, CDR2 SNEGSKA (reference sequence). The CDR3 loop spans 14 amino acids.